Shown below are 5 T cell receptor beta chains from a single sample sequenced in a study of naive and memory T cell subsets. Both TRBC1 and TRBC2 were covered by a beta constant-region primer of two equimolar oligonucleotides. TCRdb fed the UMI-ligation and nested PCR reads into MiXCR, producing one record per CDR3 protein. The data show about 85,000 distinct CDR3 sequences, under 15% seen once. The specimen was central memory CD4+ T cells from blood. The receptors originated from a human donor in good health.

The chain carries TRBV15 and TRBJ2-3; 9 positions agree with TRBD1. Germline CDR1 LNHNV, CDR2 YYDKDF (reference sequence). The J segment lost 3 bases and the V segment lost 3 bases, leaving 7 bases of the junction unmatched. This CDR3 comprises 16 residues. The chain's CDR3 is CATSSLWDRVTDTQYF. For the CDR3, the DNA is TGTGCCACCAGCAGCTTGTGGGACAGGGTAACAGATACGCAGTATTTT.

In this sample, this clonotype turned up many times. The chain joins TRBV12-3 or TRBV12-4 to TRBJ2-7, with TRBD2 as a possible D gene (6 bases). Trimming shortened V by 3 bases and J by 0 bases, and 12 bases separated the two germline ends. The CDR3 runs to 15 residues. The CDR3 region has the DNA TGTGCCAGCAGTTTTGCGGGGATCACCTCCTACGAGCAGTACTTC. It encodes CASSFAGITSYEQYF.

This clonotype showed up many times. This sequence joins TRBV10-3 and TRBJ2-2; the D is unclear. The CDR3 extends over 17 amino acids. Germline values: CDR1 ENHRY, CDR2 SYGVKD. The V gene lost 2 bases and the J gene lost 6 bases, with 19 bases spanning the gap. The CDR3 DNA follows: TGTGCCATCAGTGAGCGAAAAACCGGACCCGGGCCCGGGGAGCTGTTTTTT. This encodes CAISERKTGPGPGELFF.

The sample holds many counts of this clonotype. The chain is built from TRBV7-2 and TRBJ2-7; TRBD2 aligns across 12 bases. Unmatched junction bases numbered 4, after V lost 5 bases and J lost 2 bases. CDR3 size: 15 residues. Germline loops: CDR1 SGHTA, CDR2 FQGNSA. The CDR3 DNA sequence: TGTGCCAGCAGCCCGGGACTAGCGGGTCCCTACGAGCAGTACTTC. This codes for CASSPGLAGPYEQYF.

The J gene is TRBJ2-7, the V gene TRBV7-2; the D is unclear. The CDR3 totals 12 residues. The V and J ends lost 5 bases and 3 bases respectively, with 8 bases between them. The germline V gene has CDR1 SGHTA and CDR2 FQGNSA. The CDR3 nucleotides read TGTGCCAGCAGCGTCAATAACTACGAGCAGTACTTC. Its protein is CASSVNNYEQYF.